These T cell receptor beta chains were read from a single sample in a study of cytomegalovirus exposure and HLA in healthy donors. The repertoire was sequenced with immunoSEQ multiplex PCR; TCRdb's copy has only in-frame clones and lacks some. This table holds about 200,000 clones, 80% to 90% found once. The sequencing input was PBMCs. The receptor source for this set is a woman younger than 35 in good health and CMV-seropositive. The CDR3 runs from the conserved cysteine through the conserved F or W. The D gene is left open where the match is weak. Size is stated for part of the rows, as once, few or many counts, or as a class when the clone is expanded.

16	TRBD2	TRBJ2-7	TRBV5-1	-	TGCGCCAGCACAAACCTTAGCGGGAGCCCTCCCTACGAGCAGTACTTC	CASTNLSGSPPYEQYF
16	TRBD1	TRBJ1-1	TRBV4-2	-	TGTGCCAGCAGCCAAAGACAGGGCGATATGAACACTGAAGCTTTCTTT	CASSQRQGDMNTEAFF
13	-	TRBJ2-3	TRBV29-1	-	TGCAGCGTTGCGGGGGGCTTCACAGATACGCAGTATTTT	CSVAGGFTDTQYF
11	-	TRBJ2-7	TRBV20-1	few	TGCAGTGCTTATGTTATCTACGAGCAGTACTTC	CSAYVIYEQYF
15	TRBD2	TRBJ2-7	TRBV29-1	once	TGCAGTACAAGCACCGGGACTAGCGGTGCCTACGAGCAGTACTTC	CSTSTGTSGAYEQYF
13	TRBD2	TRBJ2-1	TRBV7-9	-	TGTGCCAGCAGCGAGACTAGCGCCCCAGGGCAGTTCTTC	CASSETSAPGQFF
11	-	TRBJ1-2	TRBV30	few	TGTGCCTGGAGTGTACGAGTTGGCTACACCTTC	CAWSVRVGYTF
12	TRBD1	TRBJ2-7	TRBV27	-	TGTGCCAGCAGTTCTCCAGGGGGCGAGCAGTACTTC	CASSSPGGEQYF
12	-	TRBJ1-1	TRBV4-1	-	TGCGCCAGCAGCCAAGTCAGCGGGGAAGCTTTCTTT	CASSQVSGEAFF
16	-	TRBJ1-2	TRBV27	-	TGTGCCAGCAGTTTACACCGGGACATCAAAAACTATGGCTACACCTTC	CASSLHRDIKNYGYTF
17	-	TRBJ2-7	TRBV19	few	TGTGCCAGTAGTATAGGGGGGACCGGGACAACCTCCTACGAGCAGTACTTC	CASSIGGTGTTSYEQYF
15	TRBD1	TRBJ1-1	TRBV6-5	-	TGTGCCAGCAGATACGGACAGGGGGCTTGGACTGAAGCTTTCTTT	CASRYGQGAWTEAFF
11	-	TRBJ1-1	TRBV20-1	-	TGCAGTGCTAGACAGGGTACTGAAGCTTTCTTT	CSARQGTEAFF
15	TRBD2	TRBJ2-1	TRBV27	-	TGTGCCAGCAGCCCAGGGACTAGCGGGAGCAATGAGCAGTTCTTC	CASSPGTSGSNEQFF
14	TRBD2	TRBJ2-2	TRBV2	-	TGTGCCAGCTATAGCGGGAGGGCCACCGGGGAGCTGTTTTTT	CASYSGRATGELFF
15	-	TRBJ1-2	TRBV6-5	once	TGTGCCAGCAGTTACCCCGCGGGAGGGATCTATGGCTACACCTTC	CASSYPAGGIYGYTF
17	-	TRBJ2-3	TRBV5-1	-	TGCGCCAGCAGTACCACCTACGAAGTGAGAGGCACAGATACGCAGTATTTT	CASSTTYEVRGTDTQYF
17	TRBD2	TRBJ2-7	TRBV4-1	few	TGCGCCAGCAGCCAACTCCTAGCGGGAGGGTCCCTTCGCGAGCAGTACTTC	CASSQLLAGGSLREQYF
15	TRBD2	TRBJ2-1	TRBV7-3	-	TGTGCCAGCAGCTTACTAGGACTAGCGGGAGGTGAGCAGTTCTTC	CASSLLGLAGGEQFF
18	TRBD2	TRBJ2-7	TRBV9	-	TGTGCCAGCAGCGTAGAAGGGGACCGGCCGGGACTAGGGTACGAGCAGTACTTC	CASSVEGDRPGLGYEQYF
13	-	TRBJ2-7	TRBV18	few	TGTGCCAGCTCACCGCCCGCGCTCTCCGAGCAGTACTTC	CASSPPALSEQYF
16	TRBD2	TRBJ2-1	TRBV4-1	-	TGCGCCAGCAGCCAACAGCCCCTAGCGGGGGACAATGAGCAGTTCTTC	CASSQQPLAGDNEQFF
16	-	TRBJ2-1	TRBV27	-	TGTGCCAGCAGTCTAGCCCCCACGGGCTCCTACAATGAGCAGTTCTTC	CASSLAPTGSYNEQFF
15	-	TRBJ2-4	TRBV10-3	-	TGTGCCATCAGTGAGTCCCTACTAGCCAAAAACATTCAGTACTTC	CAISESLLAKNIQYF
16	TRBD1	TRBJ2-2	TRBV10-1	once	TGCGCCAGCAGTCCAGCTAGGGGGCCTAACACCGGGGAGCTGTTTTTT	CASSPARGPNTGELFF
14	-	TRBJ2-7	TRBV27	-	TGTGCCAGCAGTTTCTCCTCTACCTTGGACGAGCAGTACTTC	CASSFSSTLDEQYF
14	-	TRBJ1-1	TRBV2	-	TGTGCCAGCAGTGACCCGATGAACCGCGCCGAAGCTTTCTTT	CASSDPMNRAEAFF
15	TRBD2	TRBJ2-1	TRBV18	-	TGTGCCAGCTCACCCGATGCGGGAGGAGACAATGAGCAGTTCTTC	CASSPDAGGDNEQFF
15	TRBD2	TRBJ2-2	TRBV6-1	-	TGTGCCAGCATTCCGACTAGCGGGAGGACCGGGGAGCTGTTTTTT	CASIPTSGRTGELFF
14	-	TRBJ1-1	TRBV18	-	TGTGCCAGCTCACCAACGGGGGGGAACACTGAAGCTTTCTTT	CASSPTGGNTEAFF
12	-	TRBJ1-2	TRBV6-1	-	TGTGCCAGCAGTGAAGGGGCTGATGGCTACACCTTC	CASSEGADGYTF
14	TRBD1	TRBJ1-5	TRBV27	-	TGTGCCAGCAGTCGACAGGGGTCCAATCAGCCCCAGCATTTT	CASSRQGSNQPQHF
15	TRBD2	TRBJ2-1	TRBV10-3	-	TGTGCCATCAGTGCTAGCGGGGGCTCCTACAATGAGCAGTTCTTC	CAISASGGSYNEQFF
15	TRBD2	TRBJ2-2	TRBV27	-	TGTGCCAGCAGCTCATCCGGGAGGGTTTACGGGGAGCTGTTTTTT	CASSSSGRVYGELFF
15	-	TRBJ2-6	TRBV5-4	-	TGTGCCAGCAGCTTTTACGGGGCTGGGGCCAACGTCCTGACTTTC	CASSFYGAGANVLTF
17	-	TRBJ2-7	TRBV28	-	TGTGCCAGCAGTTTAATACTGGTGCTCGACAGGAGCTACGAGCAGTACTTC	CASSLILVLDRSYEQYF
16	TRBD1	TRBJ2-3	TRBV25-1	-	TGTGCCAGCAGGGGACAGGGGATTACTAGCACAGATACGCAGTATTTT	CASRGQGITSTDTQYF
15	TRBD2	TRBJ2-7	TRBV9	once	TGTGCCAGCAGCGCTACTAGCGGGGCTTCCTACGAGCAGTACTTC	CASSATSGASYEQYF
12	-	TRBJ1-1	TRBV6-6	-	TGTGCCAGCAGTTACCGCGGACAGGAAGCTTTCTTT	CASSYRGQEAFF
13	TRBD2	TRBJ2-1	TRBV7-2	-	TGTGCCAGCGGGACTAGCGGGAGTGGTGAGCAGTTCTTC	CASGTSGSGEQFF
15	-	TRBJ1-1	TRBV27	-	TGTGCCAGCAGTTTATACCGGCAAGGGAGCACTGAAGCTTTCTTT	CASSLYRQGSTEAFF
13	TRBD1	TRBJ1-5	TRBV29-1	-	TGCAGCGTTCGGACAGGCGGCAATCAGCCCCAGCATTTT	CSVRTGGNQPQHF
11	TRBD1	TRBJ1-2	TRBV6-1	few	TGTGCCAGCACCAGGGGGCTTGGCTACACCTTC	CASTRGLGYTF
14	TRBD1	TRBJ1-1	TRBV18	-	TGTGCCAGCTCACTTACAGGGGTGGACACTGAAGCTTTCTTT	CASSLTGVDTEAFF
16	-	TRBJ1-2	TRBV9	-	TGTGCCAGCAGCGTCGACCGACAGCAAACTAACTATGGCTACACCTTC	CASSVDRQQTNYGYTF
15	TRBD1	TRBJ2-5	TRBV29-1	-	TGCAGCGTTGAAGGCCCGGACAGGGGAGGAGAGACCCAGTACTTC	CSVEGPDRGGETQYF
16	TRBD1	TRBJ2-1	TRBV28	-	TGTGCCAGCAGGGAAGCCGTTGCTCAGGGGGCAGGTGAGCAGTTCTTC	CASREAVAQGAGEQFF
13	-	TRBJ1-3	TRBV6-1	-	TGTGCCAGCAGCGCTGTCGTGGCGGACACCATATATTTT	CASSAVVADTIYF
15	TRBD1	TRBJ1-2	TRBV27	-	TGTGCCAGCAGCCTTATTAAGGGGGCTAGCTATGGCTACACCTTC	CASSLIKGASYGYTF
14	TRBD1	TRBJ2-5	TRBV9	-	TGTGCCAGCAGCGTACAGGGGGCCCAAGAGACCCAGTACTTC	CASSVQGAQETQYF
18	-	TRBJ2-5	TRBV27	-	TGTGCCAGCAGCCCTACGGGGGGCCCGGGACAGGTGCAAGAGACCCAGTACTTC	CASSPTGGPGQVQETQYF
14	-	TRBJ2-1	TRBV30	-	TGTGCCTGGAGTGTAGTCTTCGCTAGCGATGAGCAGTTCTTC	CAWSVVFASDEQFF
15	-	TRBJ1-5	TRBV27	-	TGTGCCAGCAGTTTACAGGGAGGGAGCAATCAGCCCCAGCATTTT	CASSLQGGSNQPQHF
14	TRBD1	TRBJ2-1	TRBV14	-	TGTGCCAGCTCGACAGGGGTAACCCTCAATGAGCAGTTCTTC	CASSTGVTLNEQFF
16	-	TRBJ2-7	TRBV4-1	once	TGCGCCAGCAGCCATGACAGCTCCACAAGGGCTTACGAGCAGTACTTC	CASSHDSSTRAYEQYF
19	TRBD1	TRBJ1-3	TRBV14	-	TGTGCCAGCAGCCAACTTGGACCCGGACAGGGCAACTCTGGAAACACCATATATTTT	CASSQLGPGQGNSGNTIYF
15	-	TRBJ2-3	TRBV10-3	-	TGTGCCATCATAGCGGGACAGCCCGCCACAGATACGCAGTATTTT	CAIIAGQPATDTQYF
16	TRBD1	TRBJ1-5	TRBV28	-	TGTGCCAGCAGCCACTCGGTGGGGGACAGGGGCTTGGCCCAGCATTTT	CASSHSVGDRGLAQHF
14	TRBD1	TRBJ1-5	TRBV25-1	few	TGTGCCAGCAGTGTCACAGGGGGCAATCAGCCCCAGCATTTT	CASSVTGGNQPQHF